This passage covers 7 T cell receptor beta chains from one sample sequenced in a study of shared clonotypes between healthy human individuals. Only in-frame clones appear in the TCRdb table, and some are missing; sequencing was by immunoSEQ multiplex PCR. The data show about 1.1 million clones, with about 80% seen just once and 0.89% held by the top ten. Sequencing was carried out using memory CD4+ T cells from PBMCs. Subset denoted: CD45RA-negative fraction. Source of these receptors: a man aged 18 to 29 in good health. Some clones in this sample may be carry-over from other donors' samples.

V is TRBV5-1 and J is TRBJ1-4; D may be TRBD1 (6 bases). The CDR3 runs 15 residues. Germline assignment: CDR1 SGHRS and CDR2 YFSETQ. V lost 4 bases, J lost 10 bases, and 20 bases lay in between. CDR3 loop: CASSPDGGPGGKLFF. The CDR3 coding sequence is TGCGCCAGCAGCCCCGACGGGGGGCCTGGGGGAAAACTGTTTTTT.

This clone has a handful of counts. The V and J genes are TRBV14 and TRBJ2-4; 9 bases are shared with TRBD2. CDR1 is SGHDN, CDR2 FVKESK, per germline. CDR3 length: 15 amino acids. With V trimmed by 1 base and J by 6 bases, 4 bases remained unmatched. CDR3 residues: CASSQGLAGLNIQYF. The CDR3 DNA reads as TGTGCCAGCAGCCAAGGCCTAGCGGGATTAAACATTCAGTACTTC.

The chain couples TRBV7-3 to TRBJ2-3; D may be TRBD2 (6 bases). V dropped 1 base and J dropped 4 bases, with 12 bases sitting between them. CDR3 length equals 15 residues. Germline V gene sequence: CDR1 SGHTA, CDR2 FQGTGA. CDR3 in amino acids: CASSLNGRGADTQYF. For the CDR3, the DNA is TGTGCCAGCAGCTTAAACGGGAGAGGCGCAGATACGCAGTATTTT. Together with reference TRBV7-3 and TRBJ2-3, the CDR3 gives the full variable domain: GAGVSQTPSNKVTEKGKYVELRCDPISGHTALYWYRQSLGQGPEFLIYFQGTGAADDSGLPNDRFFAVRPEGSVSTLKIQRTERGDSAVYLCASSLNGRGADTQYFGPGTRLTVL.

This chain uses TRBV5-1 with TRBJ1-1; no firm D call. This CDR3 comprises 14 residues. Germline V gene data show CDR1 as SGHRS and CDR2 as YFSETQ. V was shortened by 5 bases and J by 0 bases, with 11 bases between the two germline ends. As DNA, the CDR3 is TGCGCCAGCAGTGCCAGGCAGGTGAACACTGAAGCTTTCTTT. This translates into CASSARQVNTEAFF. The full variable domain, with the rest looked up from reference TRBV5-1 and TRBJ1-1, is KAGVTQTPRYLIKTRGQQVTLSCSPISGHRSVSWYQQTPGQGLQFLFEYFSETQRNKGNFPGRFSGRQFSNSRSEMNVSTLELGDSALYLCASSARQVNTEAFFGQGTRLTVV.

CDR3 sequence (DNA): TGCGCCAGCAGCTTGGTGAGGACTAGCGGTCCCGGGGAGCTGTTTTTT. Its translation: CASSLVRTSGPGELFF. V gene TRBV5-1 combines with J gene TRBJ2-2; 10 positions match TRBD2. In germline, CDR1 is SGHRS, CDR2 YFSETQ. The CDR3 has 16 amino acids. The J segment lost 6 bases and the V segment lost 0 bases, leaving 5 bases of the junction unmatched.

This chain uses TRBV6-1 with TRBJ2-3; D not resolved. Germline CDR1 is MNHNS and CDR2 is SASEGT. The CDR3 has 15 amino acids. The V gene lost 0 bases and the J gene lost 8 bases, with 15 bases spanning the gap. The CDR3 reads CASSEARRSLGTQYF. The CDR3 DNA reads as TGTGCCAGCAGTGAAGCGCGAAGGTCTCTTGGTACGCAGTATTTT.

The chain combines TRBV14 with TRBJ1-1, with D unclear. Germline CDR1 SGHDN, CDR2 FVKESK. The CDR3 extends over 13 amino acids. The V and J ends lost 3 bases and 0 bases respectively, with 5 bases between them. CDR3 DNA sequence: TGTGCCAGCAGCCACAGCATGAACACTGAAGCTTTCTTT. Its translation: CASSHSMNTEAFF.